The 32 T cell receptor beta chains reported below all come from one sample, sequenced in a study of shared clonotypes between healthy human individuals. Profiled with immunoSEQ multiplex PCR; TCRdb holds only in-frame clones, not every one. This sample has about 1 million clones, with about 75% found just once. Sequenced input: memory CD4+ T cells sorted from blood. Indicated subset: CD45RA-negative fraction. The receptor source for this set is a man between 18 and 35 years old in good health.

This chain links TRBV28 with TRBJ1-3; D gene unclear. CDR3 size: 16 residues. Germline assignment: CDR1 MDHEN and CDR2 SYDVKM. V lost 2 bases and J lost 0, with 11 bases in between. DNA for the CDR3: TGTGCCAGCAGTTTAGCGTCAGCAATCTCTGGAAACACCATATATTTT. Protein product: CASSLASAISGNTIYF.

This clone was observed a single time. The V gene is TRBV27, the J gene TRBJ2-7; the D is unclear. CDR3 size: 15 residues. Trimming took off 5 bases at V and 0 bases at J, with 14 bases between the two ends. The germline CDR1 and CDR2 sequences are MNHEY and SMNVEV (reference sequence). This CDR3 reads CASSGRALTSYEQYF. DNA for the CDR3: TGTGCCAGCAGTGGAAGGGCCCTTACCTCCTACGAGCAGTACTTC.

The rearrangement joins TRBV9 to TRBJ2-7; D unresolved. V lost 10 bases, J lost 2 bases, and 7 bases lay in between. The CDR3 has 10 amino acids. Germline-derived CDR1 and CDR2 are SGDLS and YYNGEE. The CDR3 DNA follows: TGTGCCCCTCTCCCCTACGAGCAGTACTTC. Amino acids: CAPLPYEQYF.

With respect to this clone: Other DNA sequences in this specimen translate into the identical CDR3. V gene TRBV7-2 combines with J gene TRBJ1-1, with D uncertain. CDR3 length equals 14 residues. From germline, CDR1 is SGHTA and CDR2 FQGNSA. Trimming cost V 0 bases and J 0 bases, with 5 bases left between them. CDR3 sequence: CASSLAAVNTEAFF. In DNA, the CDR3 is TGTGCCAGCAGCTTAGCAGCAGTGAACACTGAAGCTTTCTTT.

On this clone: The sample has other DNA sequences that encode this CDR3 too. CDR3 in DNA: TGTGCCAGCAGTCAGGGGGCGTATGGCTACACCTTC. Its translation is CASSQGAYGYTF. The chain is built from TRBV6-5 and TRBJ1-2; 8 bases line up with TRBD1. Per the germline V gene, CDR1 is MNHEY and CDR2 is SVGAGI. The trim removed 5 bases at V and 5 bases at J, leaving 1 base unmatched. The CDR3 sequence is 12 residues long.

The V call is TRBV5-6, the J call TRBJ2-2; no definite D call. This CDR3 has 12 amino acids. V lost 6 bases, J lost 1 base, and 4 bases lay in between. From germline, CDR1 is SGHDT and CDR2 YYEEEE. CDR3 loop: CASIRNTGELFF. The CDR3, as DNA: TGTGCCAGCATCAGGAACACCGGGGAGCTGTTTTTT. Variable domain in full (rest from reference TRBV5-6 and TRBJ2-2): DAGVTQSPTHLIKTRGQQVTLRCSPKSGHDTVSWYQQALGQGPQFIFQYYEEEERQRGNFPDRFSGHQFPNYSSELNVNALLLGDSALYLCASIRNTGELFFGEGSRLTVL.

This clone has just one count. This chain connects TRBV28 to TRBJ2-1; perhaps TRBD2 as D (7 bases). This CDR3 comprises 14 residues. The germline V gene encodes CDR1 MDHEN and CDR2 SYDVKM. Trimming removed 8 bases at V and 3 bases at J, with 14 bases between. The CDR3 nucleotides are TGTGCCAGCTCACCGGGGGGCCTCTACAATGAGCAGTTCTTC. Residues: CASSPGGLYNEQFF.

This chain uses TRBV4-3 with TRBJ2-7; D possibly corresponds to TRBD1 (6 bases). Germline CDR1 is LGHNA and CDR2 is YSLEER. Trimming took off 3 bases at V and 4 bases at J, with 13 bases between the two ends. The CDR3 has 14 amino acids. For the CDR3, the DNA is TGCGCCAGCAGCCATGCAGGGGCGCGATACGAGCAGTACTTC. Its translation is CASSHAGARYEQYF.

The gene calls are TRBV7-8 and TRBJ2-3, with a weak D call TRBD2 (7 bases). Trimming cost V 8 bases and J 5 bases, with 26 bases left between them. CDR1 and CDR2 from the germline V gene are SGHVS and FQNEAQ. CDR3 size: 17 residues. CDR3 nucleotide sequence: TGTGCCAGCGGATCCTCTAGCGGCCGGGGGGCCGAAGATACGCAGTATTTT. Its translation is CASGSSSGRGAEDTQYF.

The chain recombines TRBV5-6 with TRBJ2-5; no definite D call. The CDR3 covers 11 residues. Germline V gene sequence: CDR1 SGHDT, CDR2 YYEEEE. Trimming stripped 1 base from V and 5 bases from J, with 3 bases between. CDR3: CASSLFETQYF. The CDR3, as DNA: TGTGCCAGCAGCTTGTTTGAGACCCAGTACTTC.

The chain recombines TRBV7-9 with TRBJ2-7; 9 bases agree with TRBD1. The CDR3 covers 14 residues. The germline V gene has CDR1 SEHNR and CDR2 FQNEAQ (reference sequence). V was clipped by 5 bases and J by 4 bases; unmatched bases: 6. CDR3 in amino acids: CASSTGTGRYEQYF. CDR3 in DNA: TGTGCCAGCAGCACCGGGACAGGGAGGTACGAGCAGTACTTC.

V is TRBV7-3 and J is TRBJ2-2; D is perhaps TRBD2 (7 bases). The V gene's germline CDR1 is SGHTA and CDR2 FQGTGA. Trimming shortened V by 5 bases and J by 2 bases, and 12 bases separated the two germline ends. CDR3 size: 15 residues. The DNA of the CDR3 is TGTGCCAGCAGCAGCGGGACACCTAACACCGGGGAGCTGTTTTTT. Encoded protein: CASSSGTPNTGELFF.

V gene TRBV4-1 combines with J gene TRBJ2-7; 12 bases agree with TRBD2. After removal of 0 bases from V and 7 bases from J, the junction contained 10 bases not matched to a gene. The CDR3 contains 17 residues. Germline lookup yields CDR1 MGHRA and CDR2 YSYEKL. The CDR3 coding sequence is TGCGCCAGCAGCCAAGAGTACCTAGCGGGAGGGCCAGGTGAGCAGTACTTC. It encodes CASSQEYLAGGPGEQYF.

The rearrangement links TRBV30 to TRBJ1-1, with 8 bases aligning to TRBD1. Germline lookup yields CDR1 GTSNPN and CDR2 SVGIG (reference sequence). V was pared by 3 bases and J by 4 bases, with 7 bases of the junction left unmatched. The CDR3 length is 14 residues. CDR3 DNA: TGTGCCTGGAGCGCAGGGGGCTGGGGCACTGAAGCTTTCTTT. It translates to CAWSAGGWGTEAFF. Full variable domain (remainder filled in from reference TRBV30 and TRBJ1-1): SQTIHQWPATLVQPVGSPLSLECTVEGTSNPNLYWYRQAAGRGLQLLFYSVGIGQISSEVPQNLSASRPQDRQFILSSKKLLLSDSGFYLCAWSAGGWGTEAFFGQGTRLTVV.

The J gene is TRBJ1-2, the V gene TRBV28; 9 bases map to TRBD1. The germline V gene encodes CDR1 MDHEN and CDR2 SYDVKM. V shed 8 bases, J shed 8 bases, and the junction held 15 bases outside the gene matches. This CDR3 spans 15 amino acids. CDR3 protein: CASVESGQGRGGYTF. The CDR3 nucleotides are TGTGCCAGCGTTGAATCGGGACAGGGCCGTGGGGGCTACACCTTC.

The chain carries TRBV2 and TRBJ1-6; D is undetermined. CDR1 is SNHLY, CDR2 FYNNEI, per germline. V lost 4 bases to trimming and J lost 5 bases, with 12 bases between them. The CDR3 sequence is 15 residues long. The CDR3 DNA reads TGTGCCAGCAGTGGGACCTTAGATAATAATTCACCCCTCCACTTT. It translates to CASSGTLDNNSPLHF. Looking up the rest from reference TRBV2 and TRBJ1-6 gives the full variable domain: EPEVTQTPSHQVTQMGQEVILRCVPISNHLYFYWYRQILGQKVEFLVSFYNNEISEKSEIFDDQFSVERPDGSNFTLKIRSTKLEDSAMYFCASSGTLDNNSPLHFGNGTRLTVT.

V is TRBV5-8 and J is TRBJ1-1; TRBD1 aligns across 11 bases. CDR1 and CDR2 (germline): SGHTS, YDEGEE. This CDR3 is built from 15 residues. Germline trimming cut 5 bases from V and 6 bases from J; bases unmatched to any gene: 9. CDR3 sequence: CASRMDRGLVAEAFF. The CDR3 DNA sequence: TGTGCCAGCAGGATGGACAGGGGGCTGGTCGCTGAAGCTTTCTTT.

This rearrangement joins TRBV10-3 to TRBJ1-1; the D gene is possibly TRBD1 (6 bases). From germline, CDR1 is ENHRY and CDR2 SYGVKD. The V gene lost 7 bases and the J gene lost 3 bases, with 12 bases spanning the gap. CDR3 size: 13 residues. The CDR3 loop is CAIKSDSHTEAFF. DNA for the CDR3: TGTGCCATCAAATCGGACAGCCACACTGAAGCTTTCTTT.

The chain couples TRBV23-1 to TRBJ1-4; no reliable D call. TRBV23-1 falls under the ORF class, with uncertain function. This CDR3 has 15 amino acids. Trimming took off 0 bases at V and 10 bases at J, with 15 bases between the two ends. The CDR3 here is CASSQSEWLSPKLFF. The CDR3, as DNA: TGCGCCAGCAGTCAATCTGAATGGTTGAGTCCAAAACTGTTTTTT.

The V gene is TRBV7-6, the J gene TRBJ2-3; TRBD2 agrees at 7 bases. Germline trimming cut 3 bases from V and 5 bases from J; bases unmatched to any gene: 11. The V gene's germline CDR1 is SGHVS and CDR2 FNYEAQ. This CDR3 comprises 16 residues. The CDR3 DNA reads TGTGCCAGCAGCTTCGGAATAGCGGGTACGAGAGATACGCAGTATTTT. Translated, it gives CASSFGIAGTRDTQYF.

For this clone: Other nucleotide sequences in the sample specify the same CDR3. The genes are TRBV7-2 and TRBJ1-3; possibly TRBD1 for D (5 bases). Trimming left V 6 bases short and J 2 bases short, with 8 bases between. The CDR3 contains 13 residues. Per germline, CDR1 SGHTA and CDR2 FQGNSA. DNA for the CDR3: TGTGCCAGCAGGGGGGGTACTGGAAACACCATATATTTT. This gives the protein CASRGGTGNTIYF.

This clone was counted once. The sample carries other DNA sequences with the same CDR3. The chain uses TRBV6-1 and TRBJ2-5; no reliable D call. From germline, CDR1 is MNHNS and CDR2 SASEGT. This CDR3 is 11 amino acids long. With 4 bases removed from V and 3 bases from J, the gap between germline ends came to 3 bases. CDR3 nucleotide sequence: TGTGCCAGCAGTGCGAAAGAGACCCAGTACTTC. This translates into CASSAKETQYF.

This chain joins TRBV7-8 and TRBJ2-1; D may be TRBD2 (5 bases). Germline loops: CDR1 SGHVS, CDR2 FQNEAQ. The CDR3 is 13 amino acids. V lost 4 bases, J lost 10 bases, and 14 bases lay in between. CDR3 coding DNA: TGTGCCAGCAGCTCAGATCGAACGGGGGAGCAGTTCTTC. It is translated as CASSSDRTGEQFF.

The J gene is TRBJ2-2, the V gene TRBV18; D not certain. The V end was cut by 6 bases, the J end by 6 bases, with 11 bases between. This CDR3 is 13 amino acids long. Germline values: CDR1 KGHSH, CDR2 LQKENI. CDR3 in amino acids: CASSPDGPGELFF. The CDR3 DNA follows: TGTGCCAGCTCTCCCGACGGGCCCGGGGAGCTGTTTTTT.

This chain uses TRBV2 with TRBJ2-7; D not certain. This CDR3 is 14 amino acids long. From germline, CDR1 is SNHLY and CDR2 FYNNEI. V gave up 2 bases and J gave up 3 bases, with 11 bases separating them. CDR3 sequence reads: CASSELGPVYEQYF. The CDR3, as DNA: TGTGCCAGCAGTGAATTAGGGCCAGTCTACGAGCAGTACTTC.

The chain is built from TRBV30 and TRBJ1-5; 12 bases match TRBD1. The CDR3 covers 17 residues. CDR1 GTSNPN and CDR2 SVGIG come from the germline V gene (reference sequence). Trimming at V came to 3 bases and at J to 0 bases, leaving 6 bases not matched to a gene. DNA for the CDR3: TGTGCCTGGAGGGGACAGGGGGCGGCTTATAGCAATCAGCCCCAGCATTTT. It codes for CAWRGQGAAYSNQPQHF.

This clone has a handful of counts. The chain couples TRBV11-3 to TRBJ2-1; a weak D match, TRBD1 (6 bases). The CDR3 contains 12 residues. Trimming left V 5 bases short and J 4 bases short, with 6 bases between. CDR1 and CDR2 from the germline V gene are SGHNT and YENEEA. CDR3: CASSRGYNEQFF. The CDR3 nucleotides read TGTGCCAGCAGCAGGGGGTACAATGAGCAGTTCTTC.

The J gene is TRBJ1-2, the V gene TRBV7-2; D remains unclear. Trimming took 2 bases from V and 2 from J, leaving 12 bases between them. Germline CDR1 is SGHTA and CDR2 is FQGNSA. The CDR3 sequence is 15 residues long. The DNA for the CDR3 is TGTGCCAGCAGCTTATATATGGGGAGCAACTATGGCTACACCTTC. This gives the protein CASSLYMGSNYGYTF.

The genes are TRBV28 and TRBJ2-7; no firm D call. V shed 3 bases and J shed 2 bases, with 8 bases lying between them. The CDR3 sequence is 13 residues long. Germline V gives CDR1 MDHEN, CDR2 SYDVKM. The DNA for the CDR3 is TGTGCCAGCAGTTTGGCAAGTGCCTACGAGCAGTACTTC. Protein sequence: CASSLASAYEQYF. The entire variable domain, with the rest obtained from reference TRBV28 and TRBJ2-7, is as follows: DVKVTQSSRYLVKRTGEKVFLECVQDMDHENMFWYRQDPGLGLRLIYFSYDVKMKEKGDIPEGYSVSREKKERFSLILESASTNQTSMYLCASSLASAYEQYFGPGTRLTVT.

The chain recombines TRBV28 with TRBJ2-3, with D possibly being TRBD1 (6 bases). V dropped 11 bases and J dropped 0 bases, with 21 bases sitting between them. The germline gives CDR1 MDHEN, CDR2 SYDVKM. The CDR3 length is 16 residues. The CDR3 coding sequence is TGTGCCCTCGGACAGTCCCGTGGGCCTAGCACAGATACGCAGTATTTT. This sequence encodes CALGQSRGPSTDTQYF.

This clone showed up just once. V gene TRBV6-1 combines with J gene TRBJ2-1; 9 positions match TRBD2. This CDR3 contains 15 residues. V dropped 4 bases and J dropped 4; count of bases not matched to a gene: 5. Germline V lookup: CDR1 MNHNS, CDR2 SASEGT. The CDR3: CASSVWAGGYNEQFF. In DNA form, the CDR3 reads TGTGCCAGCAGTGTTTGGGCGGGAGGGTACAATGAGCAGTTCTTC.

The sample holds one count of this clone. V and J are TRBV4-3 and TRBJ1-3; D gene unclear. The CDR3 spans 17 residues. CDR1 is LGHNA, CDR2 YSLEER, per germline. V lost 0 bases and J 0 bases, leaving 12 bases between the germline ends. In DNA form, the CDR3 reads TGCGCCAGCAGCCAAGAACCCACCCTGGGCTCTGGAAACACCATATATTTT. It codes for CASSQEPTLGSGNTIYF.